A single sample gave rise to the 17 T cell receptor beta chains below, sequenced in a study of cytomegalovirus exposure and HLA in healthy donors. Researchers ran the PCR with 60 Vbeta and 13 Jbeta primers. Assay used: immunoSEQ multiplex PCR; TCRdb lists only in-frame clones, some missing. The sample holds approximately 150,000 clones, over 75% seen once. The sample comprised PBMCs. These receptors all come from a man aged 40-49 years in good health and CMV-seronegative.

This sequence joins TRBV2 and TRBJ2-3, with 8 bases aligning to TRBD2. The CDR3 consists of 16 residues. V shed 5 bases and J 2 bases; nucleotides not matched to a gene: 9. Germline-derived CDR1 and CDR2 are SNHLY and FYNNEI. The CDR3 here is CASSPLGAGDTDTQYF. The DNA of the CDR3 is TGTGCCAGCAGTCCGCTGGGAGCGGGGGACACAGATACGCAGTATTTT.

This clone came up once. The CDR3 DNA is TGTGCCAGCAGTCTAGCGGGGGGATACAATGAGCAGTTCTTC. This sequence encodes CASSLAGGYNEQFF. The chain combines TRBV6-5 with TRBJ2-1; 11 bases map to TRBD2. V shed 5 bases, J shed 4 bases, and the junction held 1 base outside the gene matches. The CDR3 runs 14 residues. Germline loops: CDR1 MNHEY, CDR2 SVGAGI.

This chain links TRBV4-1 with TRBJ2-6; weak D call: TRBD1 (5 bases). The germline gives CDR1 MGHRA, CDR2 YSYEKL. The CDR3 consists of 19 residues. V was shortened by 0 bases and J by 2 bases, with 17 bases between the two germline ends. CDR3 region: CASSQDPPGIRAGANVLTF. Here the CDR3 DNA reads TGCGCCAGCAGCCAAGATCCTCCAGGGATAAGAGCTGGGGCCAACGTCCTGACTTTC.

V and J are TRBV30 and TRBJ2-5, with 8 bases fitting TRBD1. The end of the DNA fits TRBJ2-7 better, so the J call may be wrong. Germline lookup yields CDR1 GTSNPN and CDR2 SVGIG (reference sequence). This CDR3 is 13 amino acids long. CDR3: CAWRGDRTYEQYF. CDR3 in DNA: TGTGCCTGGAGGGGGGACAGGACCTACGAGCAGTACTTC.

This chain uses TRBV9 with TRBJ2-2, with 13 positions matching TRBD2. The junction had 2 bases not matched to a gene; V was cut back by 0 bases and J by 0 bases. Germline lookup yields CDR1 SGDLS and CDR2 YYNGEE. CDR3 length equals 18 residues. Here the CDR3 DNA reads TGTGCCAGCAGCGTAGAGGGACTAGCGGGGACGAACACCGGGGAGCTGTTTTTT. Residues: CASSVEGLAGTNTGELFF. Variable domain in full (rest from reference TRBV9 and TRBJ2-2): DSGVTQTPKHLITATGQRVTLRCSPRSGDLSVYWYQQSLDQGLQFLIQYYNGEERAKGNILERFSAQQFPDLHSELNLSSLELGDSALYFCASSVEGLAGTNTGELFFGEGSRLTVL.

This chain joins TRBV28 and TRBJ1-4; possible D gene TRBD1, 6 bases. V was cut by 6 bases and J by 5 bases, with 13 bases left in between. The CDR3 covers 14 residues. Germline CDR1 is MDHEN and CDR2 is SYDVKM. CDR3 in amino acids: CASRLTGNNEKLFF. CDR3 in DNA: TGTGCCAGCAGGCTGACAGGCAACAATGAAAAACTGTTTTTT.

V usage is TRBV27 and J usage is TRBJ1-4; a weak D match, TRBD1 (6 bases). CDR1 and CDR2 from the germline V gene are MNHEY and SMNVEV (reference sequence). V was clipped by 8 bases and J by 5 bases, with 12 bases between them. The CDR3 loop spans 13 amino acids. Written as DNA, the CDR3 is TGTGCCAGCCGACAGGTGCTGAATGAAAAACTGTTTTTT. It codes for CASRQVLNEKLFF.

In its sample, this clone was seen once. The chain employs TRBV7-8 and TRBJ2-4; a possible D gene is TRBD2 (5 bases). The germline V gene encodes CDR1 SGHVS and CDR2 FQNEAQ. CDR3 length: 18 amino acids. Trimming pared 0 bases from V and 1 base from J, leaving 16 bases between. Written as DNA, the CDR3 is TGTGCCAGCAGCTTAGCGCGGGTTGGAGGCGTCGCCAAAAACATTCAGTACTTC. This codes for CASSLARVGGVAKNIQYF. Together with reference TRBV7-8 and TRBJ2-4, the CDR3 gives the full variable domain: GAGVSQSPRYKVAKRGQDVALRCDPISGHVSLFWYQQALGQGPEFLTYFQNEAQLDKSGLPSDRFFAERPEGSVSTLKIQRTQQEDSAVYLCASSLARVGGVAKNIQYFGAGTRLSVL.

In DNA form, the CDR3 reads TGTGCCAGCTCACCGGGACAACGAGAGACCCAGTACTTC. It translates to CASSPGQRETQYF. This rearrangement joins TRBV18 to TRBJ2-5; the D gene is possibly TRBD1 (6 bases). The CDR3 is 13 residues long. Trimming cost V 3 bases and J 4 bases, with 9 bases left between them. The germline V gene encodes CDR1 KGHSH and CDR2 LQKENI.

V and J are TRBV11-3 and TRBJ2-2, with 8 positions matching TRBD2. CDR3 length: 15 amino acids. Germline V CDR1 and CDR2: SGHNT, YENEEA. Trimming removed 3 bases from V and 4 bases from J; junction bases left unmatched: 4. The DNA of the CDR3 is TGTGCCAGCAGCTTCAGCCGGGGGGGCACCGGGGAGCTGTTTTTT. It codes for CASSFSRGGTGELFF.

The rearrangement links TRBV5-1 to TRBJ1-3; the D gene is possibly TRBD1 (5 bases). CDR1 is SGHRS and CDR2 is YFSETQ in the germline V gene. The length of the CDR3 is 14 residues. V lost 0 bases and J lost 3, with 7 bases in between. Written as DNA, the CDR3 is TGCGCCAGCAGCTTGGGGGACTTTGGAAACACCATATATTTT. This gives the protein CASSLGDFGNTIYF.

The chain combines TRBV10-3 with TRBJ2-1; 10 bases line up with TRBD1. The germline gives CDR1 ENHRY, CDR2 SYGVKD. After removal of 10 bases from V and 4 bases from J, the junction contained 10 bases not matched to a gene. The CDR3 spans 15 residues. This CDR3 reads CANAPGTGEYNEQFF. The CDR3 DNA sequence: TGTGCCAACGCTCCCGGGACAGGGGAATACAATGAGCAGTTCTTC.

CDR3 DNA sequence: TGCGCCAGCAGTCAAGGACTAGCGGAGACCGGGGAGCTGTTTTTT. Its translation: CASSQGLAETGELFF. The chain has TRBV23-1 and TRBJ2-2; TRBD2 agrees at 10 bases. TRBV23-1 is an open reading frame, and its role is uncertain. The V segment lost 2 bases and the J segment 5 bases; nucleotides outside the gene matches: 2. This CDR3 region has 15 residues.

The chain employs TRBV12-5 and TRBJ1-1, with 10 nucleotides matching TRBD1. V lost 3 bases and J lost 1; bases outside the gene matches: 5. Per germline, CDR1 LGHNT and CDR2 FRNRAP. The CDR3 is 16 residues long. CDR3 in amino acids: CASGFGTGVRNTEAFF. Here the CDR3 DNA reads TGTGCTAGTGGTTTCGGGACAGGGGTGAGGAACACTGAAGCTTTCTTT.

V gene TRBV6-1 combines with J gene TRBJ1-2, with unresolved D. Trimming removed 1 base at V and 5 bases at J, with 14 bases between. CDR1 and CDR2 from the germline V gene are MNHNS and SASEGT. This CDR3 is 15 amino acids long. CDR3 sequence (DNA): TGTGCCAGCAGTGAAGAGAGAGGGCTCCCTTATGGCTACACCTTC. Translating gives CASSEERGLPYGYTF.

The rearrangement links TRBV6-5 to TRBJ2-5; TRBD1 is a possible D gene (6 bases). V gave up 0 bases and J gave up 2 bases, with 13 bases separating them. The CDR3 runs 16 residues. Germline V gene data show CDR1 as MNHEY and CDR2 as SVGAGI. The CDR3 sequence is CASSYSQGLGQETQYF. In DNA form, the CDR3 reads TGTGCCAGCAGTTACTCGCAGGGGCTGGGGCAAGAGACCCAGTACTTC.

V gene TRBV5-1 combines with J gene TRBJ2-7, with a tentative D call TRBD2 (5 bases). The germline CDR1 and CDR2 sequences are SGHRS and YFSETQ. The CDR3 extends over 13 amino acids. V lost 2 bases to trimming and J lost 2 bases, with 8 bases between them. CDR3 nucleotide sequence: TGCGCCAGCAGCTTCGGTAGCGCCTACGAGCAGTACTTC. It translates to CASSFGSAYEQYF.